This T cell receptor beta chain appears in the sequencing data of a study of identical twins. Overall study results and limits: Twin-shared out-of-frame alpha sequences showed excess low generation probability. Twin sharing of out-of-frame TCR alpha was underestimated by models in monozygotic pairs. A lower insertion count was a feature of abundant cord blood beta clonotypes, with no such feature in memory repertoires.

Template switching created a universal primer site, and the cDNA included unique molecular identifiers. A single record per CDR3 protein comes from TCRdb applying MiXCR to the 5' RACE reads. This sample has 350,000 or so distinct CDR3 sequences, with around 9% found just once. In this sample, this clonotype turned up many times. Its antigen is unidentified. This CDR3 comprises 11 residues. V lost 5 bases and J lost 9, with 11 bases in between. Germline CDR1 is DFQATT and CDR2 is SNEGSKA (reference sequence). Specimen: naive T cells sorted from blood. The chain has TRBV20-1 and TRBJ2-1; D is perhaps TRBD1 (5 bases). The sequence was collected from a woman aged 45-65 years in good health. CDR3 amino acids: CSASLGAEQFF. The CDR3 DNA sequence: TGCAGTGCTTCTCTAGGGGCTGAGCAGTTCTTC.